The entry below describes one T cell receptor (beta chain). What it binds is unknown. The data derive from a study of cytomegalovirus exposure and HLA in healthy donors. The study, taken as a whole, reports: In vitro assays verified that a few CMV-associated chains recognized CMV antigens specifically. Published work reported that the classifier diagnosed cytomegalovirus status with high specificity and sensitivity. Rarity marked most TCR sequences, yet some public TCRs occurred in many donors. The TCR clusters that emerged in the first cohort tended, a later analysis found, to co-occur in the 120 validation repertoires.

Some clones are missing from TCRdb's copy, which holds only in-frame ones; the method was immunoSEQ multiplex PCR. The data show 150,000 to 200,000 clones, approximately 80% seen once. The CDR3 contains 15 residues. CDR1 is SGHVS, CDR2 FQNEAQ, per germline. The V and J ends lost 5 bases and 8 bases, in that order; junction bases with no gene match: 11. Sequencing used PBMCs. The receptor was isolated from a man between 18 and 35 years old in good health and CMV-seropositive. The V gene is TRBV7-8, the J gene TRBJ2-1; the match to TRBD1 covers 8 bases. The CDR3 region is CASSDGTGDLDEQFF. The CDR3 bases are TGTGCCAGCAGCGATGGGACAGGAGACCTCGATGAGCAGTTCTTC.